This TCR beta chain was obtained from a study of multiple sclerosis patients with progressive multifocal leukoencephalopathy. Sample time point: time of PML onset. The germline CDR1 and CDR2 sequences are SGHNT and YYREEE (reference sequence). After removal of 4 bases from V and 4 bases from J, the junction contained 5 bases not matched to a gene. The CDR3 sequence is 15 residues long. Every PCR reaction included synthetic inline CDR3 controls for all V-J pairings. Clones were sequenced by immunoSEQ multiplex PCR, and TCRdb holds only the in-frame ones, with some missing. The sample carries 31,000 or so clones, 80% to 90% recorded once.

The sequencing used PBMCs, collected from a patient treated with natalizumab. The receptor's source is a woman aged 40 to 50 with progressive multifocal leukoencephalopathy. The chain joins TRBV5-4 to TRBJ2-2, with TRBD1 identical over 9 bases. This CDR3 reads CASSVDRGVTGELFF. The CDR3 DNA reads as TGTGCCAGCAGCGTGGACAGGGGAGTCACCGGGGAGCTGTTTTTT.